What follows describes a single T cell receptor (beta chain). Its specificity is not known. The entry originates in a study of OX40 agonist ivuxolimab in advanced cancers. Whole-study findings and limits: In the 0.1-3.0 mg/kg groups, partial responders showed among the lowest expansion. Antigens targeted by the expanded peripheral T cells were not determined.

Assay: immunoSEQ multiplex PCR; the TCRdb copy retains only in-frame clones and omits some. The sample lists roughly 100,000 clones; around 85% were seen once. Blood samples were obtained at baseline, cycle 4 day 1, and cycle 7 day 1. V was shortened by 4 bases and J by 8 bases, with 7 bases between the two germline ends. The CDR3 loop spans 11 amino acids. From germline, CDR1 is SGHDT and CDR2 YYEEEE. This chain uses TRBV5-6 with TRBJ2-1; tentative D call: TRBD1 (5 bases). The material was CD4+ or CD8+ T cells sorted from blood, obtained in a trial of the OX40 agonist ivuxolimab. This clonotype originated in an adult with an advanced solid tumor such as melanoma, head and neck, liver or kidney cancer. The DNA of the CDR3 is TGTGCCAGCAGCGAGACAGATGAGCAGTTCTTC. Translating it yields CASSETDEQFF.